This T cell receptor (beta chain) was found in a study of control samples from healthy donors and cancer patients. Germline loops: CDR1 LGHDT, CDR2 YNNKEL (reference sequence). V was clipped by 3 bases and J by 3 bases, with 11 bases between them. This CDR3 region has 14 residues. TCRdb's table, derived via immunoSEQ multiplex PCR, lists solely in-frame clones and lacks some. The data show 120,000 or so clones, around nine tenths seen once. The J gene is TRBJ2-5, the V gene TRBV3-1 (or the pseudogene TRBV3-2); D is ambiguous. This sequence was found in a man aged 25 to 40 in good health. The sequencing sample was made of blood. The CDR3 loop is CASSQAGVKETQYF. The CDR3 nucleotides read TGTGCCAGCAGCCAGGCAGGTGTAAAAGAGACCCAGTACTTC.